Presented here are 2 T cell receptor beta chains from one specimen sequenced in a study of human T cells and chemical hapten exposure. TCRdb analysed the RACE reads with MiXCR anew, one entry per CDR3 protein. The repertoire holds fewer than 130,000 distinct CDR3 sequences, with roughly 9.6% as singletons. Time point given: patch test 1, 2 weeks after DPC sensitization. Treatment: therapeutic diphenylcyclopropenone sensitization with weekly scalp DPC. The sequencing used whole blood, collected in connection with sensitization to the hapten diphenylcyclopropenone (DPC). Source of these receptors: a woman in her forties with alopecia areata. Some clones in this sample may be carry-over from other donors' samples.

This clonotype was detected many times. The V call is TRBV30, the J call TRBJ1-2; D possibly corresponds to TRBD1 (5 bases). The CDR3 contains 12 residues. CDR1 GTSNPN and CDR2 SVGIG come from the germline V gene (reference sequence). V was trimmed by 2 bases and J by 7 bases, leaving 11 bases between them. CDR3: CAWSSGDIGYTF. The CDR3 DNA reads TGTGCCTGGAGTTCGGGGGATATTGGCTACACCTTC.

This clonotype was observed many times. This chain uses TRBV5-4 with TRBJ2-2; D uncertain. CDR3 size: 13 residues. Germline V CDR1 and CDR2: SGHNT, YYREEE (reference sequence). V lost 4 bases and J 7 bases, leaving 11 bases between the germline ends. As DNA, the CDR3 is TGTGCCAGCAGCCAGGTCCGCGGCGGGGAGCTGTTTTTT. It codes for CASSQVRGGELFF. Complete variable domain (other parts from reference TRBV5-4 and TRBJ2-2): ETGVTQSPTHLIKTRGQQVTLRCSSQSGHNTVSWYQQALGQGPQFIFQYYREEENGRGNFPPRFSGLQFPNYSSELNVNALELDDSALYLCASSQVRGGELFFGEGSRLTVL.